Listed below are T cell receptor beta chains from one sample, sequenced in a study of T-cell memory formation after mild COVID-19. TCRdb reanalysed the 5' RACE reads using MiXCR and keeps one entry per CDR3 protein. In the table there are under 200,000 distinct CDR3 sequences, around a third of which are singletons. Sequenced material: PBMCs or a T cell subset sorted from them (not recorded which). Source of these receptors: an adult woman who had mild COVID-19 (a few samples of this study predate the infection). Cell type and time point are not known. Both conserved end residues are part of each CDR3. Each record gives: V gene, J gene, CDR3 protein.

v_gene: TRBV5-5
j_gene: TRBJ1-1
CDR3aa: CASSFLGRGTEAFF

v_gene: TRBV12-3/TRBV12-4
j_gene: TRBJ2-3
CDR3aa: CASSYRGADTQYF

v_gene: TRBV4-1
j_gene: TRBJ1-4
CDR3aa: CASSQGGGNEKLFF

v_gene: TRBV13
j_gene: TRBJ2-7
CDR3aa: CASSRNRGADYEQYF

v_gene: TRBV30
j_gene: TRBJ1-1
CDR3aa: CAWGLMNTEAFF

v_gene: TRBV9
j_gene: TRBJ2-3
CDR3aa: CASSVAGLAGEVDTQYF

v_gene: TRBV5-1
j_gene: TRBJ2-5
CDR3aa: CASSHGGNQETQYF

v_gene: TRBV24-1
j_gene: TRBJ2-1
CDR3aa: CATSDSGSGRNNEQFF

v_gene: TRBV7-8
j_gene: TRBJ2-1
CDR3aa: CASSARDGSSYNEQFF

v_gene: TRBV5-1
j_gene: TRBJ2-1
CDR3aa: CASSLDGSSYNEQFF

v_gene: TRBV3-1
j_gene: TRBJ1-2
CDR3aa: CASSDLGGQGYTF

v_gene: TRBV19
j_gene: TRBJ2-7
CDR3aa: CASSIRQGSAYEQYF

v_gene: TRBV3-1
j_gene: TRBJ2-5
CDR3aa: CASSHLRGGETQYF

v_gene: TRBV6-5
j_gene: TRBJ2-2
CDR3aa: CASRRTDSTGELFF

v_gene: TRBV5-5
j_gene: TRBJ2-1
CDR3aa: CASSLSSGRTEQFF

v_gene: TRBV7-7
j_gene: TRBJ1-1
CDR3aa: CASSPNDGNTEAFF

v_gene: TRBV12-3/TRBV12-4
j_gene: TRBJ2-2
CDR3aa: CASSKGAPTGELFF

v_gene: TRBV10-3
j_gene: TRBJ1-1
CDR3aa: CAISELSGTALNTEAFF

v_gene: TRBV5-1
j_gene: TRBJ1-1
CDR3aa: CASSLGTGSHTEAFF

v_gene: TRBV5-1
j_gene: TRBJ2-5
CDR3aa: CASSLRSNEQETQYF

v_gene: TRBV19
j_gene: TRBJ1-1
CDR3aa: CASRLGLNTEAFF

v_gene: TRBV9
j_gene: TRBJ2-1
CDR3aa: CASSPRTGKLAGGLDEQFF